Sequencing of this T cell receptor beta chain was carried out in a study of beta chain features in type 1 diabetes. Expressed TCRB transcripts were sequenced because the entire RNA isolate underwent reverse transcription. Some clones are missing from TCRdb's copy, which holds only in-frame ones; the method was immunoSEQ multiplex PCR. The table shows 95,000 to 150,000 clones, with around 16% occurring only once. V gave up 2 bases and J gave up 3 bases, with 8 bases separating them. Germline loops: CDR1 MDHEN, CDR2 SYDVKM. CDR3 size: 13 residues. In regard to this clone: The antigen remains unidentified.

Notes on the study in general: Researchers report that Type 1 diabetes patients had moderately but significantly shorter TCRB CDR3s across all four CD4+ subsets.

This TCR was recovered from a man aged 18 to 30 with type 1 diabetes. Sequenced material: central memory CD4+ T cells from blood. The chain links TRBV28 to TRBJ2-7, with D perhaps assigned TRBD1 or TRBD2 (5 bases each). CDR3 in DNA: TGTGCCAGCAGTTTAGGGACGTTCTACGAGCAGTACTTC. Translating gives CASSLGTFYEQYF.